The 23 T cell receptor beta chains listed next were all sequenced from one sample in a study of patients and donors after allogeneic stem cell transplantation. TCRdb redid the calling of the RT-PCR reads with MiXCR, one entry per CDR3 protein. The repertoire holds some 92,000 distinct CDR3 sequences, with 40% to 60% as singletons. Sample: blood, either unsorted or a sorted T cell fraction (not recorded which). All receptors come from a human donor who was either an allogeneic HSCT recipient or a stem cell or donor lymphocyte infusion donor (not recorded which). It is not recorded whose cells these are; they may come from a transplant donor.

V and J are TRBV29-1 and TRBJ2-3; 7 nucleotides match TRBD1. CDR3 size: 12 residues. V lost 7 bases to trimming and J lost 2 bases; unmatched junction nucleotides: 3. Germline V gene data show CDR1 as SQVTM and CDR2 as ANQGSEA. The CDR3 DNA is TGCAGCGATGGGACAGCCACAGATACGCAGTATTTT. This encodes CSDGTATDTQYF.

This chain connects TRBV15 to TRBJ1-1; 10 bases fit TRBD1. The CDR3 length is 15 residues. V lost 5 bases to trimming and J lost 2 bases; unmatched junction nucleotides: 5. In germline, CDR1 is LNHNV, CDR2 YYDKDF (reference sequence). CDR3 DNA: TGTGCCACCAGCCTAAAGACAGGGGGCAACACTGAAGCTTTCTTT. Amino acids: CATSLKTGGNTEAFF.

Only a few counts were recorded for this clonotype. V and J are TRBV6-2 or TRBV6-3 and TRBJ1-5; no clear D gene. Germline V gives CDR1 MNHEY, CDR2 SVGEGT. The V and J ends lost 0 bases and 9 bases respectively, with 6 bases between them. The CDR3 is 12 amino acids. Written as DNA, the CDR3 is TGTGCCAGCAGTTACTCGGAACGGCCCCAGCATTTT. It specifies CASSYSERPQHF.

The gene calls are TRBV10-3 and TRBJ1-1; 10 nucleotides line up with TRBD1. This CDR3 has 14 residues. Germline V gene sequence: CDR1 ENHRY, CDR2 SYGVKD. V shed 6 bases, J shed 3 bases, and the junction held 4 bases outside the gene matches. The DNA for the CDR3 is TGTGCCATCAGGCCAGGGACAGGGGACACTGAAGCTTTCTTT. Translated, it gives CAIRPGTGDTEAFF.

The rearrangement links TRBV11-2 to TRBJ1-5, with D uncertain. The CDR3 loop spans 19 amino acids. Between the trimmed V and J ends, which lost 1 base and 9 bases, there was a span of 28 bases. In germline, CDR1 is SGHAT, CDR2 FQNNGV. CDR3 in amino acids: CASSLGIRGRDRSHGPQHF. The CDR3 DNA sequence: TGTGCCAGCAGCTTAGGGATACGTGGCAGAGACCGGTCGCACGGGCCCCAGCATTTT.

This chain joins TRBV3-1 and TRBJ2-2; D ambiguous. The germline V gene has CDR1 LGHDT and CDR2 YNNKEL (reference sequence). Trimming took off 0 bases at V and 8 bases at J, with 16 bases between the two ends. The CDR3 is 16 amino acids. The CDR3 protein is CASSQEATAYVGELFF. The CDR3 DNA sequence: TGTGCCAGCAGCCAAGAAGCAACCGCCTACGTGGGGGAGCTGTTTTTT.

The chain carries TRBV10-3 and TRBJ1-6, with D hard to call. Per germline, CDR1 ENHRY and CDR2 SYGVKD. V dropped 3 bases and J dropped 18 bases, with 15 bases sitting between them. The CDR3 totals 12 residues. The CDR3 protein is CAISDFDAPCHF. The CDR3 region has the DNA TGTGCCATCAGTGACTTCGATGCTCCTTGCCACTTT.

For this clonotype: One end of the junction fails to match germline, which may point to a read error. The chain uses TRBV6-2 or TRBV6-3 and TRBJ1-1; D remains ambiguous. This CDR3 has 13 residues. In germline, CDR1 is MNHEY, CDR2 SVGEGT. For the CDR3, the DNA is TGTGCCAGCAGTTATGGTATGAAAACTGAAGCTTTCTTT. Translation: CASSYGMKTEAFF.

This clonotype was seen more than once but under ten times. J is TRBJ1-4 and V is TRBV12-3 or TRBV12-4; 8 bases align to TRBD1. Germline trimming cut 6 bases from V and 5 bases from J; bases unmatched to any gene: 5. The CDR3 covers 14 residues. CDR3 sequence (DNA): TGTGCCAGCAGCGTAGACAGGGGAAATGAAAAACTGTTTTTT. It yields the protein CASSVDRGNEKLFF.

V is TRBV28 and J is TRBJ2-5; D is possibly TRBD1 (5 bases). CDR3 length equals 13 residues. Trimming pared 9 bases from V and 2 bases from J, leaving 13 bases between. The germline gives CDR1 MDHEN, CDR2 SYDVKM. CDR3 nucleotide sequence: TGTGCCAGTAGACAGTTCACTCAAGAGACCCAGTACTTC. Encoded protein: CASRQFTQETQYF.

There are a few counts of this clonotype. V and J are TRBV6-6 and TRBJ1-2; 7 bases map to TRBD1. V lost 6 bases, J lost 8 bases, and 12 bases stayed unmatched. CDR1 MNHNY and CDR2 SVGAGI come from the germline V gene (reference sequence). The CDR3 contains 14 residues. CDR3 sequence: CASRRLTGTNGYTF. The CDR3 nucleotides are TGTGCCAGCAGACGCCTGACAGGGACCAACGGCTACACCTTC.

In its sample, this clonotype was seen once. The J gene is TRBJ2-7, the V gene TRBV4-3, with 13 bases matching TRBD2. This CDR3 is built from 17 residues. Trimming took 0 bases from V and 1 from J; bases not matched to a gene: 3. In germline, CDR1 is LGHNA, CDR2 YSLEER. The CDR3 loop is CASSQEWTSGRSYEQYF. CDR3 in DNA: TGCGCCAGCAGCCAAGAGTGGACTAGCGGGAGATCCTACGAGCAGTACTTC.

DNA for the CDR3: TGTGCCATCAGTGAACAAAGGGGCAACTATGGCTACACCTTC. Its protein product is CAISEQRGNYGYTF. V is TRBV10-3 and J is TRBJ1-2; TRBD1 is a possible D gene (5 bases). Germline CDR1 reads ENHRY; CDR2 reads SYGVKD. The V end was cut by 3 bases, the J end by 2 bases, with 10 bases between. The CDR3 contains 14 residues.

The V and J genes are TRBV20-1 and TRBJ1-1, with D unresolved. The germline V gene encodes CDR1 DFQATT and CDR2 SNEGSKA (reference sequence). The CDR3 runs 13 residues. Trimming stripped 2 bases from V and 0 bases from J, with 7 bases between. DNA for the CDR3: TGCAGTGCTAGACCACAGATGAACACTGAAGCTTTCTTT. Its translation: CSARPQMNTEAFF.

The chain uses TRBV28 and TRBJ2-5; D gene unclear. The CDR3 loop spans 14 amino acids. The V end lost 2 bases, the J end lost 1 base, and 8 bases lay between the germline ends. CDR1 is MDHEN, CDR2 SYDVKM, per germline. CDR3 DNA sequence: TGTGCCAGCAGTTTAGGGCTACCCCAAGAGACCCAGTACTTC. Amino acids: CASSLGLPQETQYF.

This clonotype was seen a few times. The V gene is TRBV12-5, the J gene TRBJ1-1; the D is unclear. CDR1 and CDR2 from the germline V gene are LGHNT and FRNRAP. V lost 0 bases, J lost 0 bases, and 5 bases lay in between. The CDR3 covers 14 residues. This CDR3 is CASGLVWLNTEAFF. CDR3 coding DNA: TGTGCTAGTGGTTTGGTCTGGCTGAACACTGAAGCTTTCTTT.

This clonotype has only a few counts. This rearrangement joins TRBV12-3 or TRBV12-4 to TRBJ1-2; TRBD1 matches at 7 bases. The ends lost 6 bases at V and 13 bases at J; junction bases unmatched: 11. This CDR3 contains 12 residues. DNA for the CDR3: TGTGCCAGCAGAATAACAGGGGAACGCGTCACCTTC. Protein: CASRITGERVTF.

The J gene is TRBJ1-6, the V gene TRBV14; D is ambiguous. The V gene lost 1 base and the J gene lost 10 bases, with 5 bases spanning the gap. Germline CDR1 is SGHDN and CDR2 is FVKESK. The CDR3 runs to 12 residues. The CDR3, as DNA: TGTGCCAGCAGCCAAGTGGGATCACCCCTCCACTTT. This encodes CASSQVGSPLHF.

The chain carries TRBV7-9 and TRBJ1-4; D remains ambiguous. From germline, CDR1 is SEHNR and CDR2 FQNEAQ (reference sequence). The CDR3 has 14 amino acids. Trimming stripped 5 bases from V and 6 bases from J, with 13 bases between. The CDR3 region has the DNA TGTGCCAGCAGCCTTCGACCCTTCCATGAAAAACTGTTTTTT. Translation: CASSLRPFHEKLFF.

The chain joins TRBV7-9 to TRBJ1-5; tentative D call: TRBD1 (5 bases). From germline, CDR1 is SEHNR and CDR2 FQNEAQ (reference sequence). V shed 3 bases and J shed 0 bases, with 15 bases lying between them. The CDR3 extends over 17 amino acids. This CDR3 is CASSFSGQGYSNQPQHF. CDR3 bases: TGTGCCAGCAGCTTCTCGGGGCAGGGATATAGCAATCAGCCCCAGCATTTT.

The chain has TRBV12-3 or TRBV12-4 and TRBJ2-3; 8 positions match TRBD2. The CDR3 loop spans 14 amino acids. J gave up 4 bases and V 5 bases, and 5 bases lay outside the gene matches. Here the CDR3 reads CASSPGRAADTQYF. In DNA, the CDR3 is TGTGCCAGCAGTCCCGGGAGGGCGGCAGATACGCAGTATTTT.

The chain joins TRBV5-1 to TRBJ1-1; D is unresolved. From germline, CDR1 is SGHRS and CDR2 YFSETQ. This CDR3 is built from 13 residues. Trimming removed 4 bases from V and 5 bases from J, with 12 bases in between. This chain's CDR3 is CASSATEDTEAFF. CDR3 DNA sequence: TGCGCCAGCAGCGCAACAGAGGATACTGAAGCTTTCTTT. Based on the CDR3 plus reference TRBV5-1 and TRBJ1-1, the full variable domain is KAGVTQTPRYLIKTRGQQVTLSCSPISGHRSVSWYQQTPGQGLQFLFEYFSETQRNKGNFPGRFSGRQFSNSRSEMNVSTLELGDSALYLCASSATEDTEAFFGQGTRLTVV.

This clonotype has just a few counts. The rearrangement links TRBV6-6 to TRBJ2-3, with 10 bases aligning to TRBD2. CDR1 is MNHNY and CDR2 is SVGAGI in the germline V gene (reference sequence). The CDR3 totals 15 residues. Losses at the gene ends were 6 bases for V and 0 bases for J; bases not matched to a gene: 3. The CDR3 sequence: CASRAAGGSTDTQYF. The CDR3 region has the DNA TGTGCCAGCAGAGCAGCGGGAGGGAGCACAGATACGCAGTATTTT.